This TCR beta chain came from a study of PD-L1 blockade in urothelial cancer (TCRdb year 2017). About the study as a whole: Therapy was started at some point between 2013 and 2015 for all patients, and atezolizumab 1,200 mg was administered intravenously every 3 weeks. About 85% of the roughly 29 patients were males with bladder-origin urothelial cancer, and about 60% of the roughly 29 reported a prior smoking history. Patients had an ECOG performance status of 0 or 1 and had received between 0 and 3 prior chemotherapy regimens. Blood samples were analyzed at 3 weeks after treatment start (second dose) and at 6 weeks after treatment start. A median of about 140,000 T cells and 83,000 or so unique TCRs was obtained from blood samples, and a median clonality of roughly 0.08 was observed. An exploratory multi-omic analysis was conducted of the somatic, immune and clinical correlates of response to PD-L1 blockade with atezolizumab in urothelial cancer. TCR sequencing covered pretreatment tumor samples and matched, serially collected peripheral blood taken before and after atezolizumab treatment. Progression-free survival longer than 6 months counted as durable clinical benefit, and TCR features were additionally tested against both progression-free and overall survival. In the same patients, pretreatment tumors underwent whole exome sequencing and RNA sequencing in addition to TCR sequencing. Durable clinical benefit was achieved by nine patients and was not achieved by 20 patients. Approximately 29 patients had pretreatment blood TCR-seq, about 25 had at least one posttreatment blood collection, and about 25 had tumor TCR-seq.

The CDR3, from cysteine to phenylalanine, totals 14 residues. The read is trimmed to its CDR3 DNA, 42 bases read in frame from base 1. The CDR1 and CDR2 encoded by the germline V gene are MNHEY and SVGAGI. V and J lose 5 bases and 2 bases, and a span of 10 bases separates them. Synthetic TCR analog templates were spiked into each PCR so that absolute template abundance could be estimated from read counts. The immunoSEQ assay used bias-controlled V and J gene primers to amplify TCRbeta CDR3 regions from genomic DNA. Sequencing of rearranged TCRbeta segments was done at approximately 20X coverage. In the source study's methods: Sequencing errors were corrected by clustering, and CDR3s were annotated against IMGT so that V, D and J genes could be assigned. Out-of-frame and stop-codon sequences were excluded, and only productive TCRbeta rearrangements were used in downstream analyses. Clonality was computed as one minus Shannon entropy normalized by the log of the number of unique productive sequences. Fisher's exact test with Benjamini-Hochberg correction, using a cutoff of adjusted p below 0.01, was how clones that differed between time points or between blood and tumor were identified. Imported from immuneACCESS, the table was reduced by TCRdb to in-frame sequences with V and J called. These copies leave out some clones; in studies compared against another copy, an unresolved V gene accounts for under half, and the cause of the remainder is not known. The DNA was the basis for D and trimming; V, J and clone size are from that table. The sample contains around 38,000 clones, 75% to 90% of them found a single time. The top ten constitute about 22% of the sample.

General findings and caveats noted by the study authors: Because the sample size was small (n of about 27) and many exploratory analyses were performed, the results are intended to be hypothesis-generating. A pretreatment peripheral blood TCR clonality below the median was linked to improved progression-free and overall survival. At 3 weeks after the start of treatment, tumor-associated TCR clones in peripheral blood had expanded more in patients with durable benefit (n ≈ 20, p = 0.022).

This clone was detected only a few times. Its antigen specificity is not known. Base qualities are not at hand, and no much larger clone is one base apart. What this sample's time point label stands for: peripheral blood 6 weeks after treatment start. The cohort included 25 to 30 patients with locally advanced or metastatic urothelial carcinoma who were treated at Memorial Sloan Kettering on a trial protocol. Peripheral blood mononuclear cells were collected from each patient pretreatment and during treatment, giving between 1 and 8 total time points per patient. The Qiagen DNeasy Blood extraction kit was used to purify genomic DNA from total PBMCs and tumor samples. Collected pretreatment and during treatment, PBMCs were isolated and stored as previously described.

This specimen consisted of PBMCs, obtained around atezolizumab (anti-PD-L1) treatment. The clonotype was recovered from a man between 60 and 75 years old with urothelial cancer. The chain is encoded by TRBV6-5 joined to TRBJ1-5; perhaps TRBD1 is the D gene, with 6 bases matching. The bases read TGTGCCAGCAGTAGCAACAGGGGCAATCAGCCCCAGCATTTT. This codes for CASSSNRGNQPQHF.